This TCR beta chain was retrieved from a study of blood T cell repertoires in COVID-19. CDR1 and CDR2 (germline): SNHLY, FYNNEI. V lost 5 bases to trimming and J lost 2 bases; unmatched junction nucleotides: 2. The CDR3 is 14 residues long. The data were produced by immunoSEQ multiplex PCR, yet TCRdb's version contains in-frame clones alone and is incomplete. Altogether tens of thousands of clones are present, approximately 80% being singletons, with the ten largest covering 8.5%. V usage is TRBV2 and J usage is TRBJ2-7; 11 bases map to TRBD1. This receptor was obtained from a man in his sixties or seventies with active or convalescent COVID-19. The sample taken for sequencing was peripheral blood. The CDR3 sequence is CASSPGQGAYEQYF. The CDR3 DNA reads TGTGCCAGCAGTCCGGGACAGGGGGCCTACGAGCAGTACTTC.